The T cell receptor (beta chain) described here comes from a study of shared clonotypes between healthy human individuals. Trimming cost V 0 bases and J 3 bases; bases outside gene matches: 5. CDR3 length equals 16 residues. CDR1 and CDR2 (germline): SNHLY, FYNNEI. Measured with immunoSEQ multiplex PCR; TCRdb has only the in-frame clones, and not every one. The sample includes over 2 million clones, 95% of them seen just once. Sequencing was done on a sample of naive CD4+ T cells sorted from blood. Sample subset: CD45RA+ positively selected. The chain has TRBV2 and TRBJ2-3; 8 nucleotides line up with TRBD1. This sequence originates from a man aged 18 to 29 in good health. Written as DNA, the CDR3 is TGTGCCAGCAGTGAAGCGAGAACAGGGGGGACAGATACGCAGTATTTT. Translated, it gives CASSEARTGGTDTQYF.